This T cell receptor beta chain was identified during a study of type 1 regulatory T cells. Turning to the study itself: This in vitro CD4 product, T-allo10, is enriched for Tr1 cells and alloantigen-specific. Study-level results: Compared with non-type 1 regulatory T cells, type 1 regulatory T cells showed a more restricted TCR repertoire.

TCRdb re-called the reads through MiXCR, storing one row per CDR3 protein. The table has about 67,000 distinct CDR3 sequences, just under 50% seen once. Concerning this clonotype: The antigen is unknown.

This CDR3 comprises 15 residues. The trim removed 6 bases at V and 8 bases at J, leaving 8 bases unmatched. The TCR originated in a human donor in good health. Sequenced sample: cultured non-Tr1 T cells, either the whole culture or a sorted T cell fraction (not recorded which). The V gene is TRBV12-3 or TRBV12-4, the J gene TRBJ1-4; 11 nucleotides match TRBD1. The CDR3 is CASRRTGGAREKLFF. The CDR3 DNA reads as TGTGCCAGCAGAAGGACAGGGGGCGCAAGGGAAAAACTGTTTTTT.